The present TCR beta chain was sequenced within a study of Tregs in tolerant kidney transplant recipients. Broader study findings: Findings come from small patient numbers and require larger validation.

Comments on this clone: What it binds is not known.

Trimming removed 5 bases from V and 7 bases from J; junction bases left unmatched: 10. The length of the CDR3 is 15 residues. CDR1 and CDR2 from the germline V gene are SGHRS and YFSETQ. The table came from immunoSEQ multiplex PCR; TCRdb's copy has only in-frame clones and leaves some out. Of about 94,000 clones listed, roughly 93% are singletons. Material: CD4+ T cells from blood, obtained before the transplant. J is TRBJ2-1 and V is TRBV5-1, with 9 nucleotides matching TRBD1. The sequence came from a human donor who received a combined kidney and bone marrow transplant. As DNA, the CDR3 is TGCGCCAGCAGTCAACAGGGGGCAAGGGGGAATGAGCAGTTCTTC. Protein product: CASSQQGARGNEQFF. Full variable domain (remainder filled in from reference TRBV5-1 and TRBJ2-1): KAGVTQTPRYLIKTRGQQVTLSCSPISGHRSVSWYQQTPGQGLQFLFEYFSETQRNKGNFPGRFSGRQFSNSRSEMNVSTLELGDSALYLCASSQQGARGNEQFFGPGTRLTVL.